The T cell receptor beta chain under discussion was sequenced for a study of regulatory T cells in long-lasting Graves disease. General study results and limits: Clonotypes that were public and shared totalled 2,741 in persistent patients versus roughly 1,000 in new patients. Segments TRBV28, TRBJ1-2 and TRBJ2-5 showed preferential usage in persistent disease.

Through Arm-PCR of CDR3 regions and iRepertoire HTBI primers, TCR beta libraries were built. Each CDR3 protein is one row after TCRdb ran MiXCR on the multiplex PCR reads. The sample holds 650,000 to 700,000 distinct CDR3 sequences, about 32% seen once. Described time point: persistent/refractory GD, antithyroid drugs over 5 years with positive TRAb. With RNA extracted from PBMCs as input, the TCR library was made. Those enrolled as patients came out of an endocrinology department in Xi'an, China. Of note for this clonotype: Its target is unknown.

This CDR3 spans 15 amino acids. The germline V and J ends were trimmed by 3 bases and 0 bases, with 14 bases remaining between them. The germline V gene encodes CDR1 DFQATT and CDR2 SNEGSKA (reference sequence). The clonotype was recovered from a female donor with Graves disease. The V call is TRBV20-1, the J call TRBJ1-1; D is undetermined. This sample comprised peripheral blood mononuclear cells (PBMCs), obtained when the disease was refractory, from a patient treated with antithyroid drugs. CDR3 region: CSASGAGTMNTEAFF. The CDR3 DNA follows: TGCAGTGCTAGTGGTGCGGGCACCATGAACACTGAAGCTTTCTTT.